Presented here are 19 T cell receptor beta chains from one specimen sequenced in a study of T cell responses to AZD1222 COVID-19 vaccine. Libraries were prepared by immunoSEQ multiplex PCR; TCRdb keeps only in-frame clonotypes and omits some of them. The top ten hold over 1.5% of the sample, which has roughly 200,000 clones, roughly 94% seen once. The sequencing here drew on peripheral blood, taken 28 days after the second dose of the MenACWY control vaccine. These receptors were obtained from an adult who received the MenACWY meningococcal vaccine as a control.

This chain's CDR3 is CASGPRWGGGTGELFF. The CDR3 nucleotides read TGTGCTAGTGGTCCCCGTTGGGGAGGGGGCACCGGGGAGCTGTTTTTT. J is TRBJ2-2 and V is TRBV12-5; maybe TRBD2 (7 bases). V lost 5 bases and J 4 bases, leaving 17 bases between the germline ends. The CDR3 is made up of 16 amino acids. Germline CDR1 reads LGHNT; CDR2 reads FRNRAP.

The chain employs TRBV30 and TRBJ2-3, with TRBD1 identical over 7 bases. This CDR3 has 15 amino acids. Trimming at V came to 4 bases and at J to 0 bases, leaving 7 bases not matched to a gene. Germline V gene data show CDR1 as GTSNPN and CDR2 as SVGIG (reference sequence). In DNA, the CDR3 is TGTGCCTGGAAAGAGGGGGCGTATAGCACAGATACGCAGTATTTT. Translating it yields CAWKEGAYSTDTQYF.

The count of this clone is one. The CDR3 region is CASRLAGGDEQFF. The CDR3 DNA reads TGTGCCAGCAGACTAGCGGGAGGAGATGAGCAGTTCTTC. The V and J genes are TRBV6-5 and TRBJ2-1, with 12 bases identical to TRBD2. Losses at the gene ends were 6 bases for V and 8 bases for J; bases not matched to a gene: 2. Germline V lookup: CDR1 MNHEY, CDR2 SVGAGI. The CDR3 is made up of 13 amino acids.

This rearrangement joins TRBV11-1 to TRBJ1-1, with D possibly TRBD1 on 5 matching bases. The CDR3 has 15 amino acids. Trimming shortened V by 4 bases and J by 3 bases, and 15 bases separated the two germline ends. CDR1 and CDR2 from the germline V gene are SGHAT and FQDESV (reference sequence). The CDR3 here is CASSSGGTGYTEAFF. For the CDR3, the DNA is TGTGCCAGCAGCTCGGGAGGGACGGGTTACACTGAAGCTTTCTTT.

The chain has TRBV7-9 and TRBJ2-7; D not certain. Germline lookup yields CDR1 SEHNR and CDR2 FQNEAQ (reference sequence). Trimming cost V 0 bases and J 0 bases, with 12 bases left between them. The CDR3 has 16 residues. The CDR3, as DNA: TGTGCCAGCAGCTTAGCCCCCACAGTCATCTCCTACGAGCAGTACTTC. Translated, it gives CASSLAPTVISYEQYF.

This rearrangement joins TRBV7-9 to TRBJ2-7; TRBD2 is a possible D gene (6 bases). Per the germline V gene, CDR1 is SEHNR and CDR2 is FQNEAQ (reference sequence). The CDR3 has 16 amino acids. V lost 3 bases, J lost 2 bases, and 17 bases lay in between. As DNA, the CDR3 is TGTGCCAGCAGCTTCTTACAGCGGGCCGAACCCTACGAGCAGTACTTC. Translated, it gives CASSFLQRAEPYEQYF.

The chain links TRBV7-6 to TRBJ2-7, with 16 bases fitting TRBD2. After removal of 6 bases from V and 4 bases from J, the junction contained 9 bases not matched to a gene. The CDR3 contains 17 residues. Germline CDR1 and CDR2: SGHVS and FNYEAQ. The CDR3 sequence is CASSGGLAGGRGYEQYF. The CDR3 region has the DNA TGTGCCAGCAGTGGGGGACTAGCGGGAGGGAGGGGATACGAGCAGTACTTC.

The CDR3 spells CASSLSVNEQFF. CDR3 DNA: TGTGCCAGCAGCTTGAGCGTCAATGAGCAGTTCTTC. V is TRBV5-6 and J is TRBJ2-1; D remains unclear. The V gene's germline CDR1 is SGHDT and CDR2 YYEEEE. V was pared by 1 base and J by 6 bases, with 5 bases between. The CDR3 runs 12 residues.

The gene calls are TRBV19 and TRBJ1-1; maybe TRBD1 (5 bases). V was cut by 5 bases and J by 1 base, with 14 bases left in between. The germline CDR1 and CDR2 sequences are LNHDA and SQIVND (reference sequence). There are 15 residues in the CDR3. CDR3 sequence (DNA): TGTGCCAGTAGTGTTTTGGGGGAAGGGAACACTGAAGCTTTCTTT. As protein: CASSVLGEGNTEAFF.

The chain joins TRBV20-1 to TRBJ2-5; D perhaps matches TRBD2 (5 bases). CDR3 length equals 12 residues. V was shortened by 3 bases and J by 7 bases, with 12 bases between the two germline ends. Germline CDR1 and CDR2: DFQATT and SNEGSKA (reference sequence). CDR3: CSASWGARTQYF. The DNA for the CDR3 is TGCAGTGCTAGTTGGGGAGCTAGGACCCAGTACTTC.

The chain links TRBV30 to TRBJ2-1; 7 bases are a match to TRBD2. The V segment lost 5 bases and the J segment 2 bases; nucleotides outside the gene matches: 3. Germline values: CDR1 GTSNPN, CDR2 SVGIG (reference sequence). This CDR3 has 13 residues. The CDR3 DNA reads TGTGCCTGGGGGAGCGGGACCTACAATGAGCAGTTCTTC. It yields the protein CAWGSGTYNEQFF. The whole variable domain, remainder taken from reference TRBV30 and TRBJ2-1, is SQTIHQWPATLVQPVGSPLSLECTVEGTSNPNLYWYRQAAGRGLQLLFYSVGIGQISSEVPQNLSASRPQDRQFILSSKKLLLSDSGFYLCAWGSGTYNEQFFGPGTRLTVL.

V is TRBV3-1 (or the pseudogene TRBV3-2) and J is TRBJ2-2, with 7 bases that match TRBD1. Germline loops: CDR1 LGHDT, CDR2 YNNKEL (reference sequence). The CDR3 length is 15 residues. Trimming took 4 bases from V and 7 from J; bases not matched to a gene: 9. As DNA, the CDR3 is TGTGCCAGCAGCCCACTCGACAGGGCAGGCGGGGAGCTGTTTTTT. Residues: CASSPLDRAGGELFF.

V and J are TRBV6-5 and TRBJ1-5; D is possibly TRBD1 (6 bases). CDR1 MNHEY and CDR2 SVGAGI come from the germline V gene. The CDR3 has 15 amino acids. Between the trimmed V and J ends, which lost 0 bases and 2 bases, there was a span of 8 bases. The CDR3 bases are TGTGCCAGCAGTTACTCGGGGGCCCGCAATCAGCCCCAGCATTTT. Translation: CASSYSGARNQPQHF.

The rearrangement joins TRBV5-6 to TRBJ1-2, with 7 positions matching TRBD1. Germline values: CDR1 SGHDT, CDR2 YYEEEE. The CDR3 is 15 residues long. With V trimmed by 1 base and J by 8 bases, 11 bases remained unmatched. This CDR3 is CASSLYDRDREGYTF. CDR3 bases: TGTGCCAGCAGCTTGTATGACAGGGACCGCGAGGGCTACACCTTC.

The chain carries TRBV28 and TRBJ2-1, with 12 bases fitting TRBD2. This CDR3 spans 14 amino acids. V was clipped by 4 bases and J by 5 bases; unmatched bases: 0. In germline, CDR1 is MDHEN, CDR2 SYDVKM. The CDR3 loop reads CASSWTSGNNEQFF. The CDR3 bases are TGTGCCAGCAGTTGGACTAGCGGGAACAATGAGCAGTTCTTC.

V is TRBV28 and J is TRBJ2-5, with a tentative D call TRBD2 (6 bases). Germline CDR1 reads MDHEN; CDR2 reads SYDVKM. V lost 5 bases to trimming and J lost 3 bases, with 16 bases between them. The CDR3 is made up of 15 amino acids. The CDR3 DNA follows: TGTGCCAGCAGTCCCTCGGGGGTCGGAAAAGAGACCCAGTACTTC. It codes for CASSPSGVGKETQYF.

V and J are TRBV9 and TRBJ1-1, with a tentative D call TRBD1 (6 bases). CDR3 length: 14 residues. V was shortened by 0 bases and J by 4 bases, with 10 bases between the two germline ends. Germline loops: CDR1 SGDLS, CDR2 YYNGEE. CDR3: CASSVAGAGTEAFF. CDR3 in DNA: TGTGCCAGCAGCGTAGCGGGGGCAGGCACTGAAGCTTTCTTT.

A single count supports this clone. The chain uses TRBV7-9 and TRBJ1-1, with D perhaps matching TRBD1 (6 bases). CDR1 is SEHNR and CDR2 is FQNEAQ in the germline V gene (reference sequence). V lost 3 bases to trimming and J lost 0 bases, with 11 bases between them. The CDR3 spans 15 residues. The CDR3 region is CASSLQGQLNTEAFF. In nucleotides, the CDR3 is TGTGCCAGCAGCTTGCAGGGACAACTGAACACTGAAGCTTTCTTT.

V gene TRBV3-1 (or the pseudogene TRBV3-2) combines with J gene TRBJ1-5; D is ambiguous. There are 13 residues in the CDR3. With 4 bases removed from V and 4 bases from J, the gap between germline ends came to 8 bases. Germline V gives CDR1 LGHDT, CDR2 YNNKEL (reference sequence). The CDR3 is CASSLSINQPQHF. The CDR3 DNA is TGTGCCAGCAGCCTGAGTATTAATCAGCCCCAGCATTTT.